These 18 T cell receptor beta chains were sequenced from one sample in a study of cytotoxic CD8 clonotypes in ibrutinib-treated CLL. Produced via immunoSEQ multiplex PCR; TCRdb's table is partial and in-frame only. Here the sample spans under 200,000 clones, about 80% being singletons. The sample here was PBMCs, taken after 24 months of ibrutinib treatment. The receptors were sampled from a human donor with chronic lymphocytic leukemia.

The V gene is TRBV6-5, the J gene TRBJ1-2; D is possibly TRBD1 (5 bases). The CDR3 totals 12 residues. V lost 8 bases and J 8 bases, leaving 15 bases between the germline ends. CDR1 is MNHEY and CDR2 is SVGAGI in the germline V gene. CDR3 nucleotides: TGTGCCAGCGGAGAGGGGAACATCGGCTACACCTTC. It yields the protein CASGEGNIGYTF.

The chain combines TRBV28 with TRBJ2-3, with D possibly TRBD1 on 5 matching bases. This CDR3 spans 14 amino acids. V lost 5 bases and J 3 bases, leaving 12 bases between the germline ends. Germline V lookup: CDR1 MDHEN, CDR2 SYDVKM. The CDR3 bases are TGTGCCAGCAGTCCCCCCACAGGAACAGATACGCAGTATTTT. It codes for CASSPPTGTDTQYF.

The chain uses TRBV29-1 and TRBJ2-5, with D perhaps matching TRBD2 (6 bases). Germline V gives CDR1 SQVTM, CDR2 ANQGSEA. V gave up 1 base and J gave up 6 bases, with 15 bases separating them. The CDR3 is made up of 14 amino acids. The CDR3 here is CSVEGGRGRKTQYF. DNA of the CDR3: TGCAGCGTTGAAGGAGGACGGGGGAGGAAGACCCAGTACTTC.

Only a few counts were recorded for this clone. The genes are TRBV4-3 and TRBJ1-2; TRBD1 aligns across 8 bases. Germline-derived CDR1 and CDR2 are LGHNA and YSLEER. V was clipped by 4 bases and J by 0 bases; unmatched bases: 10. This CDR3 contains 17 residues. CDR3 in DNA: TGCGCCAGCAGCCTGGGAGGCAGGGGGCTGCCTAACTATGGCTACACCTTC. It encodes CASSLGGRGLPNYGYTF.

The rearrangement uses TRBV4-3 and TRBJ2-7; 7 positions agree with TRBD1. Germline loops: CDR1 LGHNA, CDR2 YSLEER. CDR3 length: 16 amino acids. After removal of 1 base from V and 5 bases from J, the junction contained 11 bases not matched to a gene. CDR3 protein: CASSQVPVGRGHEQYF. The CDR3 DNA reads as TGCGCCAGCAGCCAAGTCCCAGTCGGAAGGGGGCACGAGCAGTACTTC.

The chain joins TRBV6-5 to TRBJ1-1; D is unresolved. Germline CDR1 and CDR2: MNHEY and SVGAGI. Trimming shortened V by 7 bases and J by 1 base, and 7 bases separated the two germline ends. CDR3 length: 12 residues. In DNA form, the CDR3 reads TGTGCCAGCACTGGATGGAACACTGAAGCTTTCTTT. The encoded protein is CASTGWNTEAFF.

The V and J genes are TRBV7-2 and TRBJ2-5, with 7 bases matching TRBD1. The CDR3 is 15 amino acids. The trim removed 1 base at V and 5 bases at J, leaving 7 bases unmatched. Germline CDR1 reads SGHTA; CDR2 reads FQGNSA. CDR3 amino acids: CASSLGTGARETQYF. CDR3 DNA sequence: TGTGCCAGCAGCTTAGGTACAGGGGCAAGGGAGACCCAGTACTTC.

The chain combines TRBV19 with TRBJ2-1; 9 bases match TRBD1. The CDR3 consists of 12 residues. CDR1 and CDR2 (germline): LNHDA, SQIVND (reference sequence). J gave up 9 bases and V 5 bases, and 2 bases lay outside the gene matches. The CDR3 DNA follows: TGTGCCAGTAGTGGACAGGGGAGTGAGCAGTTCTTC. Residues: CASSGQGSEQFF.

As DNA, the CDR3 is TGCGCCAGCAGCGGGTCGACAGGGAACTATGGCTACACCTTC. Protein product: CASSGSTGNYGYTF. This rearrangement joins TRBV5-1 to TRBJ1-2; 7 nucleotides match TRBD1. The germline CDR1 and CDR2 sequences are SGHRS and YFSETQ. CDR3 length: 14 amino acids. V lost 4 bases and J lost 2; bases outside the gene matches: 5.

This clone was recorded once. The chain combines TRBV6-5 with TRBJ1-1, with D hard to call. V was trimmed by 4 bases and J by 6 bases, leaving 6 bases between them. Germline lookup yields CDR1 MNHEY and CDR2 SVGAGI. The CDR3 extends over 11 amino acids. The CDR3, as DNA: TGTGCCAGCAGTTTTAGGGCTGAAGCTTTCTTT. Its protein product is CASSFRAEAFF.

V usage is TRBV5-6 and J usage is TRBJ1-3; D remains unclear. The length of the CDR3 is 14 residues. Trimming left V 2 bases short and J 1 base short, with 7 bases between. Germline values: CDR1 SGHDT, CDR2 YYEEEE. For the CDR3, the DNA is TGTGCCAGCAGCTTTAGGGCGTCTGGAAACACCATATATTTT. It yields the protein CASSFRASGNTIYF.

V and J are TRBV27 and TRBJ1-5; D is unresolved. From germline, CDR1 is MNHEY and CDR2 SMNVEV (reference sequence). The CDR3 is 13 residues long. The V gene lost 7 bases and the J gene lost 3 bases, with 10 bases spanning the gap. Written as DNA, the CDR3 is TGTGCCAGCACCCAGGTACTCAATCAGCCCCAGCATTTT. Encoded protein: CASTQVLNQPQHF.

CDR3 loop: CASSPGLGGREKLFF. CDR3 in DNA: TGTGCCAGCTCGCCAGGATTGGGAGGTCGTGAAAAACTGTTTTTT. The chain recombines TRBV18 with TRBJ1-4; D gene ambiguous. CDR1 and CDR2 from the germline V gene are KGHSH and LQKENI. V was trimmed by 6 bases and J by 7 bases, leaving 18 bases between them. This CDR3 is built from 15 residues. Using reference TRBV18 and TRBJ1-4 for the parts outside the CDR3, the full variable domain is NAGVMQNPRHLVRRRGQEARLRCSPMKGHSHVYWYRQLPEEGLKFMVYLQKENIIDESGMPKERFSAEFPKEGPSILRIQQVVRGDSAAYFCASSPGLGGREKLFFGSGTQLSVL.

The CDR3 here is CASSQQALNSPLHF. CDR3 DNA sequence: TGTGCCAGCAGCCAACAGGCTCTCAATTCACCCCTCCACTTT. The gene calls are TRBV2 and TRBJ1-6; perhaps TRBD1 as D (5 bases). Germline V gene data show CDR1 as SNHLY and CDR2 as FYNNEI. This CDR3 is built from 14 residues. V lost 6 bases and J lost 7, with 13 bases in between.

This rearrangement joins TRBV27 to TRBJ2-7, with 9 bases identical to TRBD2. Germline V gene sequence: CDR1 MNHEY, CDR2 SMNVEV (reference sequence). V trimming: 5 bases; J trimming: 2 bases; junction bases outside the gene matches: 7. The CDR3 extends over 15 amino acids. DNA of the CDR3: TGTGCCAGCAGTGCCCATCTAGCGGGGCCCTACGAGCAGTACTTC. Encoded protein: CASSAHLAGPYEQYF.

The V gene is TRBV7-2, the J gene TRBJ2-3; no firm D call. CDR3 size: 14 residues. Trimming cost V 3 bases and J 2 bases, with 9 bases left between them. Germline assignment: CDR1 SGHTA and CDR2 FQGNSA. CDR3 region: CASSFSGPTDTQYF. The CDR3, as DNA: TGTGCCAGCAGCTTTTCCGGACCCACAGATACGCAGTATTTT.

The chain has TRBV2 and TRBJ2-3, with 9 bases that match TRBD2. The J segment lost 2 bases and the V segment lost 8 bases, leaving 2 bases of the junction unmatched. From germline, CDR1 is SNHLY and CDR2 FYNNEI. The CDR3 consists of 13 residues. The CDR3 reads CASERGVTDTQYF. The DNA of the CDR3 is TGTGCCAGCGAGCGGGGGGTCACAGATACGCAGTATTTT.

V is TRBV5-1 and J is TRBJ2-7; unclear D gene. The CDR3 runs to 15 residues. Trimming cost V 2 bases and J 5 bases, with 17 bases left between them. Germline-derived CDR1 and CDR2 are SGHRS and YFSETQ. CDR3 in DNA: TGCGCCAGCAGCTTACCTGGGAAGGGTGGGAACGAGCAGTACTTC. This gives the protein CASSLPGKGGNEQYF.